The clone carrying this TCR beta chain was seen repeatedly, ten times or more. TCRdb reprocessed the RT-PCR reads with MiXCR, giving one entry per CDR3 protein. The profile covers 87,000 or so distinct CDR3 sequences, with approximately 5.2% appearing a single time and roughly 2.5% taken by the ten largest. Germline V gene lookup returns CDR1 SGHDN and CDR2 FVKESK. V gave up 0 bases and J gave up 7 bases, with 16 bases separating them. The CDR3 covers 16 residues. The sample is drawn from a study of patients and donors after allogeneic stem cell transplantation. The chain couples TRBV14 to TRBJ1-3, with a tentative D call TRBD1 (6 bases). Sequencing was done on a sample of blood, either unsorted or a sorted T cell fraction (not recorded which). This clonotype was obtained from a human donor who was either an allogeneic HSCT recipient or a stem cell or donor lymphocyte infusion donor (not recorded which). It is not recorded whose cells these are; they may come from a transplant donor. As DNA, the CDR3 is TGTGCCAGCAGCCAAGATGGATGGGGGCTCTGGAACACCATATATTTT. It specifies CASSQDGWGLWNTIYF.